The 12 T cell receptor beta chains in this list originate from one sample, sequenced in a study of shared clonotypes between healthy human individuals. Naive CD8 cells, CD45RO-negative and positively selected for CCR7, excluded terminally differentiated effector memory CD45RA+ cells. The method was immunoSEQ multiplex PCR; TCRdb's version includes in-frame clones alone and lacks a portion of them. The table records about 2.1 million clones, around 93% of them present only once. The sequenced sample consisted of naive CD8+ T cells from PBMCs. These receptors all stem from a young man in good health. Some clones in this sample may be carry-over from other donors' samples.

The rearrangement uses TRBV7-8 and TRBJ1-3; D is possibly TRBD1 (5 bases). The V gene lost 2 bases and the J gene lost 0 bases, with 17 bases spanning the gap. The CDR3 is made up of 18 amino acids. Germline lookup yields CDR1 SGHVS and CDR2 FQNEAQ. The CDR3, as DNA: TGTGCCAGCAGCTTAATCACTGGGACTCTCAGCTCTGGAAACACCATATATTTT. This codes for CASSLITGTLSSGNTIYF.

The CDR3 is CAISDPSRGRSPYEQYF. CDR3 coding DNA: TGTGCCATCAGTGACCCCAGTCGGGGGCGGAGCCCCTACGAGCAGTACTTC. The gene calls are TRBV10-3 and TRBJ2-7; D may match TRBD1 or TRBD2 (6 bases each). Trimming took off 3 bases at V and 2 bases at J, with 20 bases between the two ends. The CDR3 consists of 17 residues. Germline V gives CDR1 ENHRY, CDR2 SYGVKD.

The DNA of the CDR3 is TGCGCCAGCAGTGTTTCAAACCGATCTGGCAATCAGCCCCAGCATTTT. This translates into CASSVSNRSGNQPQHF. This chain connects TRBV10-1 to TRBJ1-5; D uncertain. V lost 4 bases, J lost 2 bases, and 15 bases lay in between. Germline CDR1 is WNHNN and CDR2 is SYGVQD (reference sequence). CDR3 size: 16 residues.

The rearrangement joins TRBV5-5 to TRBJ1-5; the D gene is possibly TRBD1 (6 bases). Trimming took off 4 bases at V and 3 bases at J, with 17 bases between the two ends. This CDR3 has 16 residues. The V gene's germline CDR1 is SGHKS and CDR2 YYEKEE (reference sequence). The CDR3 DNA reads as TGTGCCAGCAGCGCATCAGGGGCCCATCTCAATCAGCCCCAGCATTTT. This gives the protein CASSASGAHLNQPQHF.

As concerns this clone: The sample carries other DNA sequences with the same CDR3. J is TRBJ2-1 and V is TRBV4-3, with TRBD2 identical over 8 bases. Germline trimming cut 1 base from V and 7 bases from J; bases unmatched to any gene: 0. Germline V CDR1 and CDR2: LGHNA, YSLEER. This CDR3 comprises 13 residues. CDR3 loop: CASSQGGGNEQFF. In DNA, the CDR3 is TGCGCCAGCAGCCAAGGCGGGGGGAATGAGCAGTTCTTC.

The CDR3 coding sequence is TGTGCCAGCAGCGCCCGAGGGAAGCAGGGGAGTGGCGGCTACACCTTC. This translates into CASSARGKQGSGGYTF. This rearrangement joins TRBV9 to TRBJ1-2; tentative D call: TRBD1 (6 bases). Germline assignment: CDR1 SGDLS and CDR2 YYNGEE. The CDR3 has 16 amino acids. Trimming stripped 3 bases from V and 8 bases from J, with 23 bases between.

The V call is TRBV10-3, the J call TRBJ2-7; TRBD2 aligns across 10 bases. The germline V gene has CDR1 ENHRY and CDR2 SYGVKD. This CDR3 is 14 amino acids long. Germline trimming cut 10 bases from V and 0 bases from J; bases unmatched to any gene: 6. CDR3 sequence: CATGAGGASYEQYF. CDR3 sequence (DNA): TGTGCCACCGGAGCGGGAGGGGCCTCCTACGAGCAGTACTTC.

V and J are TRBV15 and TRBJ1-3; D might be TRBD1 (5 bases). This CDR3 contains 15 residues. V was clipped by 5 bases and J by 2 bases, with 13 bases between them. From germline, CDR1 is LNHNV and CDR2 YYDKDF (reference sequence). The CDR3 protein is CATSLSAGTGNTIYF. The CDR3, as DNA: TGTGCCACCAGCCTGTCCGCAGGGACTGGAAACACCATATATTTT. Complete variable domain (other parts from reference TRBV15 and TRBJ1-3): DAMVIQNPRYQVTQFGKPVTLSCSQTLNHNVMYWYQQKSSQAPKLLFHYYDKDFNNEADTPDNFQSRRPNTSFCFLDIRSPGLGDTAMYLCATSLSAGTGNTIYFGEGSWLTVV.

This chain uses TRBV13 with TRBJ2-1; D gene unclear. V was shortened by 1 base and J by 8 bases, with 12 bases between the two germline ends. The CDR3 is 14 residues long. Looked up from germline, CDR1 is PRHDT and CDR2 is FYEKMQ (reference sequence). The CDR3 spells CASSLVLRLDEQFF. The CDR3 region has the DNA TGTGCCAGCAGCTTAGTACTTCGACTCGATGAGCAGTTCTTC.

The rearrangement joins TRBV13 to TRBJ2-1; no definite D call. Germline V CDR1 and CDR2: PRHDT, FYEKMQ (reference sequence). Trimming shortened V by 0 bases and J by 12 bases, and 9 bases separated the two germline ends. The CDR3 runs 12 residues. This chain's CDR3 is CASSLGGSRQFF. DNA for the CDR3: TGTGCCAGCAGCTTAGGCGGGTCTAGGCAGTTCTTC.

This rearrangement joins TRBV27 to TRBJ1-5, with a weak D call TRBD1 (5 bases). CDR1 is MNHEY, CDR2 SMNVEV, per germline (reference sequence). V gave up 6 bases and J gave up 2 bases, with 14 bases separating them. The CDR3 spans 15 residues. CDR3: CASSSPGTGNQPQHF. DNA for the CDR3: TGTGCCAGCAGCTCCCCAGGGACGGGCAATCAGCCCCAGCATTTT.

The J gene is TRBJ1-4, the V gene TRBV10-3, with a possible D match to TRBD1 (6 bases). Germline CDR1 is ENHRY and CDR2 is SYGVKD. This CDR3 comprises 14 residues. V dropped 4 bases and J dropped 3 bases, with 9 bases sitting between them. The CDR3 DNA sequence: TGTGCCATCAGTGGGGGGGCCGCTAATGAAAAACTGTTTTTT. This translates into CAISGGAANEKLFF.